The subject of this entry is one T cell receptor (beta chain). Primers for the PCR totalled 60 Vbeta and 13 Jbeta. Using immunoSEQ multiplex PCR, the repertoire was profiled, and TCRdb retains in-frame clones only, with some absent. The table lists around 190,000 clones, more than 65% of them singletons. These data are taken from a study of cytomegalovirus exposure and HLA in healthy donors. This CDR3 is built from 13 residues. CDR1 and CDR2 (germline): SGDLS, YYNGEE. The ends were cut back, 4 bases at V and 6 bases at J, with 13 bases in the middle. Sequences were obtained from PBMCs. The chain carries TRBV9 and TRBJ1-1; TRBD1 is a possible D gene (6 bases). The sequence came from a female donor in good health and CMV-seronegative. CDR3 residues: CASSPDSLSEAFF. The CDR3 DNA is TGTGCCAGCAGCCCGGACAGTCTTTCTGAAGCTTTCTTT.